One sample yielded the 29 T cell receptor beta chains listed below, sequenced in a study of cytomegalovirus exposure and HLA in healthy donors. The study ran its PCR with 60 Vbeta and 13 Jbeta primers. Clones were sequenced by immunoSEQ multiplex PCR, and TCRdb holds only the in-frame ones, with some missing. The listing contains 100,000 to 150,000 clones. Source material: PBMCs. These receptors all stem from a man aged 18 to 29 in good health and CMV-seronegative.

V and J are TRBV11-2 and TRBJ2-5, with TRBD2 matching 15 bases. The CDR3 runs 16 residues. Trimming removed 4 bases from V and 9 bases from J; junction bases left unmatched: 9. Germline V gene lookup returns CDR1 SGHAT and CDR2 FQNNGV. CDR3 loop: CASSSGLAGGHGAQYF. The DNA for the CDR3 is TGTGCCAGCAGCTCCGGACTAGCGGGGGGGCATGGTGCCCAGTACTTC.

The chain couples TRBV5-1 to TRBJ2-3, with TRBD2 matching over 7 bases. This CDR3 is 15 amino acids long. Germline V gene sequence: CDR1 SGHRS, CDR2 YFSETQ. V dropped 4 bases and J dropped 3; count of bases not matched to a gene: 8. The CDR3: CASSPSRTRTDTQYF. Here the CDR3 DNA reads TGCGCCAGCAGCCCTTCTCGGACTAGGACAGATACGCAGTATTTT. Together with reference TRBV5-1 and TRBJ2-3, the CDR3 gives the full variable domain: KAGVTQTPRYLIKTRGQQVTLSCSPISGHRSVSWYQQTPGQGLQFLFEYFSETQRNKGNFPGRFSGRQFSNSRSEMNVSTLELGDSALYLCASSPSRTRTDTQYFGPGTRLTVL.

J is TRBJ1-1 and V is TRBV18, with a tentative D call TRBD1 (6 bases). The CDR3 has 14 amino acids. Per germline, CDR1 KGHSH and CDR2 LQKENI. Between the trimmed V and J ends, which lost 7 bases and 0 bases, there was a span of 12 bases. The CDR3, as DNA: TGTGCCAGCTTGACAGGTACCATGAACACTGAAGCTTTCTTT. Amino acid sequence: CASLTGTMNTEAFF.

The chain joins TRBV18 to TRBJ1-6; 11 nucleotides line up with TRBD1. Germline V gene lookup returns CDR1 KGHSH and CDR2 LQKENI. With 6 bases clipped from V and 7 bases from J, the junction kept 11 bases outside the gene matches. This CDR3 has 17 residues. In nucleotides, the CDR3 is TGTGCCAGCTCGGCCGGGACAGGGGGAACTGGGAATTCACCCCTCCACTTT. Translated: CASSAGTGGTGNSPLHF.

The chain combines TRBV7-9 with TRBJ1-1, with 7 bases identical to TRBD1. The CDR3 spans 14 residues. After removal of 6 bases from V and 8 bases from J, the junction contained 12 bases not matched to a gene. Germline CDR1 is SEHNR and CDR2 is FQNEAQ (reference sequence). The CDR3 loop is CASSSTGVLGEAFF. The CDR3 DNA reads TGTGCCAGCAGTTCCACAGGGGTGCTAGGGGAAGCTTTCTTT.

DNA of the CDR3: TGTGCCAGCAGCCTCGGGACTAGCGGGTTGAACAATGAGCAGTTCTTC. It codes for CASSLGTSGLNNEQFF. The gene calls are TRBV9 and TRBJ2-1, with 12 bases that match TRBD2. Germline loops: CDR1 SGDLS, CDR2 YYNGEE. J lost 5 bases, V lost 4 bases, and 7 bases had no gene match. This CDR3 spans 16 amino acids. The whole variable domain, filled in from reference TRBV9 and TRBJ2-1, reads DSGVTQTPKHLITATGQRVTLRCSPRSGDLSVYWYQQSLDQGLQFLIQYYNGEERAKGNILERFSAQQFPDLHSELNLSSLELGDSALYFCASSLGTSGLNNEQFFGPGTRLTVL.

The chain links TRBV18 to TRBJ1-5, with D perhaps matching TRBD1 (5 bases). Trimming took 4 bases from V and 0 from J, leaving 10 bases between them. Germline V gives CDR1 KGHSH, CDR2 LQKENI. The CDR3 is made up of 15 amino acids. The CDR3 region is CASSQGSDSNQPQHF. The CDR3 nucleotides read TGTGCCAGCTCACAGGGGTCGGATAGCAATCAGCCCCAGCATTTT.

V gene TRBV15 combines with J gene TRBJ1-5; 8 nucleotides line up with TRBD1. V shed 6 bases and J 4 bases; nucleotides not matched to a gene: 8. Germline assignment: CDR1 LNHNV and CDR2 YYDKDF (reference sequence). The CDR3 covers 15 residues. CDR3 sequence (DNA): TGTGCCACCAGAAAAGGACAGGGAGAGAATCAGCCCCAGCATTTT. This gives the protein CATRKGQGENQPQHF.

The chain combines TRBV27 with TRBJ1-2, with 9 nucleotides matching TRBD1. The CDR3 spans 14 residues. J gave up 8 bases and V 3 bases, and 7 bases lay outside the gene matches. The V gene's germline CDR1 is MNHEY and CDR2 SMNVEV (reference sequence). CDR3 in DNA: TGTGCCAGCAGTTTCCACAGACAGGGGGAAGGCTACACCTTC. Amino acids: CASSFHRQGEGYTF.

This chain connects TRBV2 to TRBJ2-1; D possibly corresponds to TRBD1 (5 bases). In germline, CDR1 is SNHLY, CDR2 FYNNEI. Trimming pared 1 base from V and 15 bases from J, leaving 22 bases between. CDR3 length: 15 amino acids. The CDR3 region has the DNA TGTGCCAGCAGTGAAGGGTGGGGCGAATGGCGTCCAGTGTTCTTC. This translates into CASSEGWGEWRPVFF.

The rearrangement uses TRBV7-9 and TRBJ1-1, with TRBD1 matching 9 bases. Losses at the gene ends were 1 base for V and 4 bases for J; bases not matched to a gene: 4. Germline assignment: CDR1 SEHNR and CDR2 FQNEAQ (reference sequence). The CDR3 spans 15 residues. The CDR3 loop reads CASSLGRGQGTEAFF. For the CDR3, the DNA is TGTGCCAGCAGCTTAGGGAGGGGACAGGGCACTGAAGCTTTCTTT.

The CDR3 DNA reads as TGTGCCAGCTCAGAAGAAGCTCAGCCCCAGCATTTT. Translating gives CASSEEAQPQHF. The chain employs TRBV18 and TRBJ1-5; D uncertain. This CDR3 is 12 amino acids long. The V end was cut by 5 bases, the J end by 6 bases, with 8 bases between. The V gene's germline CDR1 is KGHSH and CDR2 LQKENI.

The chain is built from TRBV4-1 and TRBJ1-3; D ambiguous. Germline assignment: CDR1 MGHRA and CDR2 YSYEKL. With 1 base removed from V and 2 bases from J, the gap between germline ends came to 9 bases. CDR3 length: 15 residues. The CDR3 spells CASSQGGSPGNTIYF. DNA of the CDR3: TGCGCCAGCAGCCAAGGAGGCTCTCCTGGAAACACCATATATTTT.

CDR3 DNA: TGTGCCAGCAGCTTAACGTTAGATTCCACCTACACCGGGGAGCTGTTTTTT. Protein sequence: CASSLTLDSTYTGELFF. This chain links TRBV7-3 with TRBJ2-2; D not resolved. This CDR3 is built from 17 residues. Between the trimmed V and J ends, which lost 0 bases and 3 bases, there was a span of 14 bases. CDR1 and CDR2 (germline): SGHTA, FQGTGA.

J is TRBJ2-1 and V is TRBV19; 7 bases fit TRBD2. V lost 6 bases to trimming and J lost 4 bases; unmatched junction nucleotides: 15. The CDR3 has 17 amino acids. Germline CDR1 reads LNHDA; CDR2 reads SQIVND (reference sequence). The CDR3 DNA reads TGTGCCAGTAGCCCGAGGCCAAGCGGGGCCACGTACAATGAGCAGTTCTTC. This codes for CASSPRPSGATYNEQFF.

The J gene is TRBJ2-2, the V gene TRBV9; 13 bases line up with TRBD2. The V and J ends lost 4 bases and 3 bases, in that order; junction bases with no gene match: 12. The CDR3 spans 19 residues. Germline values: CDR1 SGDLS, CDR2 YYNGEE. The DNA for the CDR3 is TGTGCCAGCAGCCCCCGGACTAGCGGGAGTAGGGTACACACCGGGGAGCTGTTTTTT. Amino acid sequence: CASSPRTSGSRVHTGELFF.

This rearrangement joins TRBV27 to TRBJ2-7; D may be TRBD1 (5 bases). This CDR3 has 14 amino acids. Trimming took 5 bases from V and 2 from J, leaving 13 bases between them. Germline-derived CDR1 and CDR2 are MNHEY and SMNVEV (reference sequence). CDR3 protein: CASSPPDRAYEQYF. The CDR3 bases are TGTGCCAGCAGTCCTCCCGACAGAGCCTACGAGCAGTACTTC.

The chain employs TRBV6-4 and TRBJ2-1; D not resolved. Germline CDR1 is MRHNA and CDR2 is SNTAGT. The CDR3 is 15 residues long. V was trimmed by 5 bases and J by 4 bases, leaving 15 bases between them. The CDR3: CASSLDGVAYNEQFF. The CDR3 bases are TGTGCCAGCAGTCTCGACGGAGTGGCGTACAATGAGCAGTTCTTC.

This chain links TRBV10-2 with TRBJ2-7, with 7 bases that match TRBD2. V trimming: 6 bases; J trimming: 2 bases; junction bases outside the gene matches: 13. Germline V lookup: CDR1 WSHSY, CDR2 SAAADI. CDR3 length: 16 amino acids. The CDR3 is CASRRSSSGLTYEQYF. The DNA of the CDR3 is TGCGCCAGCAGGCGATCCTCTAGCGGACTGACCTACGAGCAGTACTTC.

This chain uses TRBV5-1 with TRBJ1-1; no clear D gene. V lost 2 bases and J 7 bases, leaving 6 bases between the germline ends. The CDR3 is 11 amino acids. Germline lookup yields CDR1 SGHRS and CDR2 YFSETQ. The CDR3 coding sequence is TGCGCCAGCAGCTTTCAGAATGAAGCTTTCTTT. Translated: CASSFQNEAFF. Full variable domain (missing parts from reference TRBV5-1 and TRBJ1-1): KAGVTQTPRYLIKTRGQQVTLSCSPISGHRSVSWYQQTPGQGLQFLFEYFSETQRNKGNFPGRFSGRQFSNSRSEMNVSTLELGDSALYLCASSFQNEAFFGQGTRLTVV.

CDR3 sequence (DNA): TGTGCCATCAGTCTACCCGCAAACACCATATATTTT. Encoded protein: CAISLPANTIYF. V and J are TRBV10-3 and TRBJ1-3; D is unclear. The germline V and J ends were trimmed by 5 bases and 6 bases, with 8 bases remaining between them. CDR3 length equals 12 residues. Germline-derived CDR1 and CDR2 are ENHRY and SYGVKD.

V gene TRBV7-9 combines with J gene TRBJ2-5; D is possibly TRBD1 (6 bases). The CDR3 has 14 amino acids. V was clipped by 8 bases and J by 5 bases, with 18 bases between them. Germline V gene sequence: CDR1 SEHNR, CDR2 FQNEAQ (reference sequence). DNA for the CDR3: TGTGCCAGCGCACTAACGGGGACACGGGAGACCCAGTACTTC. It translates to CASALTGTRETQYF.

The chain employs TRBV11-2 and TRBJ2-7; a weak D match, TRBD2 (7 bases). The V gene lost 3 bases and the J gene lost 2 bases, with 11 bases spanning the gap. Germline V gives CDR1 SGHAT, CDR2 FQNNGV. The CDR3 loop spans 14 amino acids. CDR3 residues: CASSFMGGPYEQYF. CDR3 nucleotide sequence: TGTGCCAGCAGCTTCATGGGGGGGCCCTACGAGCAGTACTTC. Using reference TRBV11-2 and TRBJ2-7 for the parts outside the CDR3, the full variable domain is EAGVAQSPRYKIIEKRQSVAFWCNPISGHATLYWYQQILGQGPKLLIQFQNNGVVDDSQLPKDRFSAERLKGVDSTLKIQPAKLEDSAVYLCASSFMGGPYEQYFGPGTRLTVT.

The CDR3 DNA reads TGTGCCAGCAGCTTAACGTCCGGAGACTCTGGAAACACCATATATTTT. Translating it yields CASSLTSGDSGNTIYF. The rearrangement links TRBV7-3 to TRBJ1-3; D unclear. Trimming took 0 bases from V and 0 from J, leaving 9 bases between them. This CDR3 spans 16 amino acids. The germline gives CDR1 SGHTA, CDR2 FQGTGA.

The CDR3 coding sequence is TGTGCCATCAGTGTATATAGCACCGGGGAGCTGTTTTTT. Its protein product is CAISVYSTGELFF. The gene calls are TRBV10-3 and TRBJ2-2; D not resolved. This CDR3 region has 13 residues. The germline CDR1 and CDR2 sequences are ENHRY and SYGVKD. V shed 4 bases and J shed 4 bases, with 7 bases lying between them.

The rearrangement joins TRBV29-1 to TRBJ1-5, with a tentative D call TRBD1 (5 bases). This CDR3 has 13 residues. Germline CDR1 is SQVTM and CDR2 is ANQGSEA. V was shortened by 2 bases and J by 7 bases, with 12 bases between the two germline ends. The CDR3 nucleotides read TGCAGCGTTGAAACGGGGGTCGGCCAGCCCCAGCATTTT. This translates into CSVETGVGQPQHF.

V gene TRBV10-1 combines with J gene TRBJ2-1; D possibly corresponds to TRBD2 (5 bases). The CDR3 loop spans 11 amino acids. With 9 bases removed from V and 5 bases from J, the gap between germline ends came to 8 bases. Germline assignment: CDR1 WNHNN and CDR2 SYGVQD (reference sequence). The CDR3 bases are TGCGCCAGTCAGAGGGACAATGAGCAGTTCTTC. Translated: CASQRDNEQFF.

Note on this clone: An end of the junction does not agree with germline; a read error may underlie this. The chain uses TRBV20-1 and TRBJ1-1, with 7 bases lining up with TRBD1. This CDR3 comprises 9 residues. Germline V gene sequence: CDR1 DFQATT, CDR2 SNEGSKA (reference sequence). CDR3 DNA: TGCAGTGCCAATGCAAGGGGGCGCTTT. It translates to CSANARGRF.

V and J are TRBV6-1 and TRBJ1-1; TRBD1 aligns across 7 bases. Germline V lookup: CDR1 MNHNS, CDR2 SASEGT. V trimming: 6 bases; J trimming: 0 bases; junction bases outside the gene matches: 1. CDR3 length: 13 residues. DNA of the CDR3: TGTGCCAGCAGGACAGGGCTGAACACTGAAGCTTTCTTT. Amino acids: CASRTGLNTEAFF.